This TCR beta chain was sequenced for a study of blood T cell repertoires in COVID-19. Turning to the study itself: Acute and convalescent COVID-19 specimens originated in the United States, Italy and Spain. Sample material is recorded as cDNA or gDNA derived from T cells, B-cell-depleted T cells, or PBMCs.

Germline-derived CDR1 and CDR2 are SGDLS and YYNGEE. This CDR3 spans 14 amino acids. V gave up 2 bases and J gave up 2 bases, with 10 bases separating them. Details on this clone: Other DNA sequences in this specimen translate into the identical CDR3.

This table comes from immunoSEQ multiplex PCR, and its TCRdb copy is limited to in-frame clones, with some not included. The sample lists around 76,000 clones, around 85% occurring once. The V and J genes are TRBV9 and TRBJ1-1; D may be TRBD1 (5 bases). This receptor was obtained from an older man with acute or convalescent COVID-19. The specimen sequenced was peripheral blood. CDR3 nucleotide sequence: TGTGCCAGCAGCGTGCAGGGAACCAACACTGAAGCTTTCTTT. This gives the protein CASSVQGTNTEAFF.